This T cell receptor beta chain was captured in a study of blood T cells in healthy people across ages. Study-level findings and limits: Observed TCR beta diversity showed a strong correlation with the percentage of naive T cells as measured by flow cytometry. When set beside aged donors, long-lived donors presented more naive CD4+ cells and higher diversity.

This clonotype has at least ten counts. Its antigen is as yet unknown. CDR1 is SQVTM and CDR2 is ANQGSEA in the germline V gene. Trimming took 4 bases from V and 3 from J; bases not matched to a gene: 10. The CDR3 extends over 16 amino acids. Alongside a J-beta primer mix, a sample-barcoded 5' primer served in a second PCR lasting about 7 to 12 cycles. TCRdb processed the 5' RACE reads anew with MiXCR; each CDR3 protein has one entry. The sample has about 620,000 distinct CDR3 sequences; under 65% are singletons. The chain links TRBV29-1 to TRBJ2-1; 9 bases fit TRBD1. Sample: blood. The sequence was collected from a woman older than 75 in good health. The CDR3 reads CSVAGPGQGLYNEQFF. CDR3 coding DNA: TGCAGCGTTGCAGGACCGGGACAGGGCCTCTACAATGAGCAGTTCTTC.